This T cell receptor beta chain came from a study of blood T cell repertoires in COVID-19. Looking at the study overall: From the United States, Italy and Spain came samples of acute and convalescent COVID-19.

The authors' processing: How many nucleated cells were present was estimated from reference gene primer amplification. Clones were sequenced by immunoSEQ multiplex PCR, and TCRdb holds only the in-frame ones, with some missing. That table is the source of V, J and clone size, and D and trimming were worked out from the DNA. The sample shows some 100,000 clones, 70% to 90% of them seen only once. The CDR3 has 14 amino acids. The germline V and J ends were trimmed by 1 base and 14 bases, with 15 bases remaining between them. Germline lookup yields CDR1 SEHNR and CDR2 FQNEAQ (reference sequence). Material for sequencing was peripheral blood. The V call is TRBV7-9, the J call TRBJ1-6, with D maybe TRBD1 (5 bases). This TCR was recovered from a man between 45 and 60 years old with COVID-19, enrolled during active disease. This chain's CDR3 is CASSLGGSMVALHF. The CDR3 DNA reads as TGTGCCAGCAGCTTAGGGGGCTCCATGGTAGCCCTCCACTTT.